The 15 T cell receptor beta chains below all came from one sample that was sequenced in a study of brain T cells in children with intractable seizures (dated by TCRdb to the early 2020s). This sample's time point label indicates: resected brain tissue, or blood drawn just prior to surgery. Library preparation employed the immunoSEQ multiplex PCR assay. This is the immuneACCESS table as TCRdb keeps it, with only in-frame sequences that have V and J called. A part of the clones is gone; compared with another copy, unresolved V genes explain less than half, and the rest is unexplained. This sample is represented by under 150,000 clones; 85% to 95% of them were singletons. The ten biggest clones cover 3.8% of the sample. The sequencing used peripheral blood, collected at surgery. These receptor sequences come from a boy under two years old with hemimegalencephaly and intractable seizures.

V and J are TRBV28 and TRBJ1-1; possible D gene TRBD1, 5 bases. V lost 2 bases to trimming and J lost 4 bases, with 11 bases between them. Germline assignment: CDR1 MDHEN and CDR2 SYDVKM. The CDR3 has 14 residues. The CDR3 DNA follows: TGTGCCAGCAGTTTAGGGCTGACAGCCACTGAAGCTTTCTTT. It specifies CASSLGLTATEAFF.

This chain joins TRBV28 and TRBJ2-7; 10 bases line up with TRBD2. The CDR3 has 16 amino acids. Germline assignment: CDR1 MDHEN and CDR2 SYDVKM. V was pared by 8 bases and J by 7 bases, with 17 bases of the junction left unmatched. CDR3 DNA: TGTGCCAGCGGGCCTAGCGGGAGAGGGGAGGATAGGGAGCAGTACTTC. It encodes CASGPSGRGEDREQYF.

Only one count was recorded for this clone. The chain uses TRBV21-1 and TRBJ1-1. TRBV21-1 is classified as a pseudogene. This CDR3 is 16 amino acids long. The CDR3 region is CASSFRPQGRDTEAFF. The CDR3 region has the DNA TGTGCCAGCAGCTTTCGGCCTCAGGGGAGGGACACTGAAGCTTTCTTT.

J is TRBJ1-1 and V is TRBV11-2; no clear D. Germline loops: CDR1 SGHAT, CDR2 FQNNGV. The V end lost 1 base, the J end lost 5 bases, and 11 bases lay between the germline ends. CDR3 length: 14 residues. CDR3 sequence reads: CASSLVLGGTEAFF. DNA for the CDR3: TGTGCCAGCAGCTTAGTGTTGGGCGGAACTGAAGCTTTCTTT.

The chain recombines TRBV7-9 with TRBJ2-7, with a possible D match to TRBD1 (6 bases). CDR1 is SEHNR, CDR2 FQNEAQ, per germline (reference sequence). V was cut by 6 bases and J by 5 bases, with 17 bases left in between. This CDR3 region has 14 residues. The CDR3, as DNA: TGTGCCAGCAGTCTTTCCGGCAGGGGTCACGAGCAGTACTTC. Residues: CASSLSGRGHEQYF.

The V and J genes are TRBV2 and TRBJ1-2; D is unresolved. Trimming left V 4 bases short and J 4 bases short, with 13 bases between. Germline values: CDR1 SNHLY, CDR2 FYNNEI. CDR3 size: 14 residues. CDR3 protein: CASSGFQSGYGYTF. The DNA of the CDR3 is TGTGCCAGCAGTGGTTTTCAGTCAGGCTATGGCTACACCTTC. Based on the CDR3 plus reference TRBV2 and TRBJ1-2, the full variable domain is EPEVTQTPSHQVTQMGQEVILRCVPISNHLYFYWYRQILGQKVEFLVSFYNNEISEKSEIFDDQFSVERPDGSNFTLKIRSTKLEDSAMYFCASSGFQSGYGYTFGSGTRLTVV.

This chain links TRBV18 with TRBJ2-1; 11 nucleotides line up with TRBD2. The CDR3 length is 17 residues. The germline V gene has CDR1 KGHSH and CDR2 LQKENI. J lost 8 bases, V lost 3 bases, and 12 bases had no gene match. Written as DNA, the CDR3 is TGTGCCAGCTCACCCGTACTCCCGGGACTAGCGGTGCATGAGCAGTTCTTC. Residues: CASSPVLPGLAVHEQFF.

A single count supports this clone. This chain connects TRBV4-1 to TRBJ2-7, with D perhaps given as TRBD1 or TRBD2 (5 bases each). Germline values: CDR1 MGHRA, CDR2 YSYEKL. V lost 0 bases, J lost 3 bases, and 15 bases lay in between. The CDR3 consists of 16 residues. The CDR3 region is CASSQDGGVRVYEQYF. CDR3 DNA: TGCGCCAGCAGCCAAGATGGAGGCGTCAGGGTCTACGAGCAGTACTTC.

The V and J genes are TRBV28 and TRBJ1-4; D remains ambiguous. In germline, CDR1 is MDHEN, CDR2 SYDVKM. The CDR3 length is 14 residues. With 2 bases removed from V and 5 bases from J, the gap between germline ends came to 9 bases. The CDR3, as DNA: TGTGCCAGCAGTTTACAGGAGCTAAATGAAAAACTGTTTTTT. This codes for CASSLQELNEKLFF.

The genes are TRBV3-1 (or the pseudogene TRBV3-2) and TRBJ2-7, with no clear D. This CDR3 is built from 14 residues. Germline CDR1 reads LGHDT; CDR2 reads YNNKEL (reference sequence). Trimming shortened V by 1 base and J by 6 bases, and 13 bases separated the two germline ends. The CDR3 is CASSQGPTHLEQYF. In DNA, the CDR3 is TGTGCCAGCAGCCAAGGTCCCACCCACCTCGAGCAGTACTTC.

The rearrangement links TRBV2 to TRBJ2-5; 8 nucleotides align to TRBD1. V trimming: 3 bases; J trimming: 4 bases; junction bases outside the gene matches: 4. This CDR3 comprises 14 residues. Germline CDR1 and CDR2: SNHLY and FYNNEI. The CDR3 loop reads CASSDTGGGETQYF. The CDR3 DNA follows: TGTGCCAGCAGTGACACAGGGGGAGGAGAGACCCAGTACTTC.

Notes on this clone: Other DNA sequences in this specimen translate into the identical CDR3. The gene calls are TRBV12-3 or TRBV12-4 and TRBJ1-3, with D hard to call. The CDR3 consists of 13 residues. Trimming left V 3 bases short and J 0 bases short, with 3 bases between. CDR3 sequence (DNA): TGTGCCAGCAGTTTGAGCTCTGGAAACACCATATATTTT. This translates into CASSLSSGNTIYF.

The V call is TRBV28, the J call TRBJ1-3, with TRBD1 as a possible D gene (6 bases). This CDR3 has 13 residues. Germline CDR1 reads MDHEN; CDR2 reads SYDVKM. Trimming removed 7 bases at V and 4 bases at J, with 11 bases between. This CDR3 reads CASKGGWGNTIYF. CDR3 coding DNA: TGTGCCAGCAAGGGGGGGTGGGGAAACACCATATATTTT. Filled out from reference TRBV28 and TRBJ1-3, the complete variable domain reads DVKVTQSSRYLVKRTGEKVFLECVQDMDHENMFWYRQDPGLGLRLIYFSYDVKMKEKGDIPEGYSVSREKKERFSLILESASTNQTSMYLCASKGGWGNTIYFGEGSWLTVV.

CDR3 residues: CASSLYRGSAGELFF. The CDR3 nucleotides are TGTGCCAGCAGTTTGTACAGGGGTAGCGCCGGGGAGCTGTTTTTT. This chain connects TRBV28 to TRBJ2-2, with 7 bases lining up with TRBD1. The V gene's germline CDR1 is MDHEN and CDR2 SYDVKM. The CDR3 length is 15 residues. Unmatched junction bases numbered 7, after V lost 3 bases and J lost 6 bases.

Written as DNA, the CDR3 is TGTGCCAGCAGTTGGACAGGGGGCTCACCCCTCCACTTT. Translating it yields CASSWTGGSPLHF. The genes are TRBV28 and TRBJ1-6; TRBD1 matches 11 bases. The V gene end was trimmed by 4 bases and the J gene end by 10 bases; junction bases not matched to a gene: 0. Germline-derived CDR1 and CDR2 are MDHEN and SYDVKM. The length of the CDR3 is 13 residues.